The rows below give T cell receptor beta chains drawn from one sample of a study of control samples from healthy donors and cancer patients. Measured with immunoSEQ multiplex PCR; TCRdb has only the in-frame clones, and not every one. The table shows over 100,000 clones, with roughly 92% occurring only once. Sequences were obtained from blood. The receptors were sampled from a young man in good health. Each CDR3 is given with its conserved first and last residue. Fields, in order: J gene, V gene, clone size, D gene, CDR3 DNA, CDR3 protein. A D gene is named only where the DNA matches it firmly. The listing skips clone size in some rows; elsewhere it reads once, few, many or a size class.

>TRBJ2-3|TRBV7-2|-|-
TGTGCCAGCAGCTCCCATCTTGACAGGAACCCTTATACGCAGTATTTT
CASSSHLDRNPYTQYF
>TRBJ1-5|TRBV6-2/TRBV6-3|once|-
TGTGCCAGCAGTTACCTAGGGTCAGACGAGGCTCGGTATCAGCCCCAGCATTTT
CASSYLGSDEARYQPQHF
>TRBJ2-7|TRBV14|-|-
TGTGCCAGCAGCCAACGGATCTGGGGCGAGCAGTACTTC
CASSQRIWGEQYF
>TRBJ2-2|TRBV19|-|-
TGTGCCAGTAGTATGCTAGCCGGGGAGCTGTTTTTT
CASSMLAGELFF
>TRBJ2-5|TRBV27|-|-
TGTGCCAGCAGTCCTCCCTGGCAGTCACATCCGCAGTACTTC
CASSPPWQSHPQYF
>TRBJ1-5|TRBV19|-|-
TGTGCCAGTACTCTTAGCAATCAGCCCCAGCATTTT
CASTLSNQPQHF
>TRBJ2-2|TRBV5-6|-|TRBD1
TGTGCCAGCAGTAGGACAGGGGCTTCGATTCACACCGGGGAACTGTTTTTT
CASSRTGASIHTGELFF
>TRBJ1-4|TRBV6-4|-|TRBD1
TGTGCCAGCAGTCCGCAGGGGGCCGCAACTAATGAAAAACTGTTTTTT
CASSPQGAATNEKLFF
>TRBJ2-3|TRBV5-1|-|-
TGCGCCAGCAGAACATTCAGTGCTTCTAGCACAGATACGCAGTATTTT
CASRTFSASSTDTQYF
>TRBJ2-5|TRBV5-1|-|-
TGCGCCAGCAGCTTGGGGTCGGTGGAAGAGACCCAGTACTTC
CASSLGSVEETQYF
>TRBJ1-2|TRBV30|-|-
TGTGCCTGGAGTGTGTCTAACTATGGCTACACCTTC
CAWSVSNYGYTF
>TRBJ2-5|TRBV3-1/TRBV3-2|-|-
TGTGCCAGCAGGGAAGCTCTGGGCTGGGGAAAAGAGACCCAGTACTTC
CASREALGWGKETQYF
>TRBJ1-3|TRBV4-1|-|-
TGCGCCAGCAGCCAAGTCGGGGTCTCTGGAAACACCATATATTTT
CASSQVGVSGNTIYF
>TRBJ1-2|TRBV5-5|-|-
TGTGCCAGCAGCTTGGACCCCGAATACGGGGGCGGCTACACCTTC
CASSLDPEYGGGYTF
>TRBJ2-1|TRBV3-1/TRBV3-2|-|-
TGTGCCAGCAGCCAACCGTGGGGCTCCTACAATGAGCAGTTCTTC
CASSQPWGSYNEQFF
>TRBJ1-1|TRBV19|once|-
TGTGCCAGTATATCGGCTAAGGTAGGGTTAATGAACACTGAAGCTTTCTTT
CASISAKVGLMNTEAFF
>TRBJ2-6|TRBV2|-|-
TGTGCCAGCAGTGCGGACCCGGGGGTCCTGACTTTC
CASSADPGVLTF
>TRBJ1-1|TRBV11-2|-|-
TGTGCCAGCAAAGGAAACAGGAACACTGAAGCTTTCTTT
CASKGNRNTEAFF
>TRBJ2-3|TRBV13|-|TRBD2
TGTGCCAGCAGCTTGAGCGGGGGGGCGGTAGATACGCAGTATTTT
CASSLSGGAVDTQYF
>TRBJ1-4|TRBV5-1|-|-
TGCGCCAGCAGCCCGGACACTGAAAAACTGTTTTTT
CASSPDTEKLFF
>TRBJ1-1|TRBV5-4|-|-
TGTGCCAGCAGCTTGTTGGGGCTCGGGAACACTGAAGCTTTCTTT
CASSLLGLGNTEAFF